This TCR beta chain was obtained from a study of T-cell reconstitution after alpha-beta-depleted transplantation in children. This clonotype was seen a handful of times. This CDR3 is 17 amino acids long. Trimming removed 0 bases from V and 5 bases from J; junction bases left unmatched: 11. Germline CDR1 is SEHNR and CDR2 is FQNEAQ (reference sequence). Unique molecular identifiers were built into the TCRbeta library. TCRdb used MiXCR to reprocess the PCR reads, holding one entry per CDR3 protein. In the table there are around 380,000 distinct CDR3 sequences, roughly 11% of which are singletons. This TCR came from a human donor who donated a stem cell graft to a child with acute myeloid leukemia. The sequences come from PBMCs from the stem cell graft donor, collected from the stem cell graft. V and J are TRBV7-9 and TRBJ2-3, with 7 bases aligning to TRBD2. CDR3 region: CASSLALRGETLDTQYF. DNA for the CDR3: TGTGCCAGCAGCTTAGCCCTACGGGGGGAGACCTTAGATACGCAGTATTTT. The full variable domain, with the rest looked up from reference TRBV7-9 and TRBJ2-3, is DTGVSQNPRHKITKRGQNVTFRCDPISEHNRLYWYRQTLGQGPEFLTYFQNEAQLEKSRLLSDRFSAERPKGSFSTLEIQRTEQGDSAMYLCASSLALRGETLDTQYFGPGTRLTVL.